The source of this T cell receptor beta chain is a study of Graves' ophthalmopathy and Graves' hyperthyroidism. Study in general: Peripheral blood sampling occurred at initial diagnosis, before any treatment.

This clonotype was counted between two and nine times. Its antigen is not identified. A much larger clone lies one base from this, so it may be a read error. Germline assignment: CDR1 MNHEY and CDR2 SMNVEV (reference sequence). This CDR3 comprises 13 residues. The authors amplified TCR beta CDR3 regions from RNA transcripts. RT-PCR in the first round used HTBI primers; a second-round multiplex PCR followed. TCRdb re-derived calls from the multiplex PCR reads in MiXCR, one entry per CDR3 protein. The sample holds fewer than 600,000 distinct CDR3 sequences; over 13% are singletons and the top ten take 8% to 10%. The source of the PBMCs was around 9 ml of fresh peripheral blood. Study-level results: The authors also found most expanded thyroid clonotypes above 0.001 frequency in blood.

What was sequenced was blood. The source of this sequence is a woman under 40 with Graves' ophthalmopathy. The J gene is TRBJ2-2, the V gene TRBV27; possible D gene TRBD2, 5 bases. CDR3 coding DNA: TGTGCCAGCAGTTTTCGTTTGGCCGGGGAGCTGGTTTTT. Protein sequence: CASSFRLAGELVF.